The 28 T cell receptor beta chains presented below share a single source sample, sequenced in a study of cytomegalovirus exposure and HLA in healthy donors. The protocol was immunoSEQ multiplex PCR, while the TCRdb copy is restricted to in-frame clones and leaves out a portion. The table has 150,000 or so clones, more than 75% seen once. Sequenced sample: PBMCs. These receptors all come from a woman aged 25 to 39 in good health and CMV-seronegative.

The rearrangement joins TRBV5-1 to TRBJ2-1; 8 nucleotides line up with TRBD2. Germline V gene lookup returns CDR1 SGHRS and CDR2 YFSETQ. CDR3 length: 14 residues. The J segment lost 9 bases and the V segment lost 3 bases, leaving 8 bases of the junction unmatched. The CDR3 is CASSSEGTRAEQFF. The CDR3 coding sequence is TGCGCCAGCAGCTCCGAGGGGACTAGGGCTGAGCAGTTCTTC.

The V gene is TRBV27, the J gene TRBJ2-7; TRBD2 matches 7 bases. Per germline, CDR1 MNHEY and CDR2 SMNVEV (reference sequence). Trimming at V came to 5 bases and at J to 2 bases, leaving 6 bases not matched to a gene. The CDR3 consists of 14 residues. The CDR3 spells CASSRAGGTYEQYF. The DNA of the CDR3 is TGTGCCAGCAGTAGGGCCGGGGGGACCTACGAGCAGTACTTC.

This clone has just a few counts. This rearrangement joins TRBV7-9 to TRBJ1-2; D is undetermined. The CDR3 totals 13 residues. Germline values: CDR1 SEHNR, CDR2 FQNEAQ (reference sequence). V was cut by 2 bases and J by 6 bases, with 10 bases left in between. The CDR3 bases are TGTGCCAGCAGCTTAAGCCGGTCTGATGGCTACACCTTC. This encodes CASSLSRSDGYTF.

This clone was counted a few times. The V gene is TRBV29-1, the J gene TRBJ1-1; D is perhaps TRBD1 (5 bases). V was clipped by 6 bases and J by 0 bases, with 8 bases between them. This CDR3 contains 12 residues. CDR1 and CDR2 (germline): SQVTM, ANQGSEA. The CDR3 DNA reads TGCAGCGTAATGACAGTGAACACTGAAGCTTTCTTT. Translation: CSVMTVNTEAFF.

V gene TRBV27 combines with J gene TRBJ1-4; 10 bases map to TRBD1. CDR3 size: 18 residues. With 4 bases clipped from V and 7 bases from J, the junction kept 15 bases outside the gene matches. The germline gives CDR1 MNHEY, CDR2 SMNVEV (reference sequence). CDR3 protein: CASSSSPGTGAGGEKLFF. CDR3 nucleotide sequence: TGTGCCAGCAGTTCCTCACCCGGGACAGGGGCCGGGGGTGAAAAACTGTTTTTT.

This chain joins TRBV18 and TRBJ2-5, with 8 bases fitting TRBD1. Germline CDR1 and CDR2: KGHSH and LQKENI. J lost 1 base, V lost 0 bases, and 1 base had no gene match. The CDR3 length is 15 residues. The CDR3, as DNA: TGTGCCAGCTCACCACCCGGGACAGGCCAAGAGACCCAGTACTTC. This gives the protein CASSPPGTGQETQYF.

V usage is TRBV27 and J usage is TRBJ2-2; 10 bases agree with TRBD2. This CDR3 comprises 16 residues. Germline V gene lookup returns CDR1 MNHEY and CDR2 SMNVEV (reference sequence). V lost 6 bases and J lost 6; bases outside the gene matches: 10. CDR3 in DNA: TGTGCCAGCAGCCCCGGGACTAGCGATTTTGCCGGGGAGCTGTTTTTT. This sequence encodes CASSPGTSDFAGELFF.

CDR3 DNA sequence: TGCGCCAGCAGCTTGGGACAGGGAGACGACGAGCAGTACTTC. This sequence encodes CASSLGQGDDEQYF. The genes are TRBV5-1 and TRBJ2-7; TRBD1 matches 7 bases. The CDR3 sequence is 14 residues long. J gave up 5 bases and V 0 bases, and 5 bases lay outside the gene matches. Germline CDR1 is SGHRS and CDR2 is YFSETQ.

This clone occurred a few times. The chain recombines TRBV6-5 with TRBJ1-2; TRBD1 might be the D (6 bases). CDR3 length: 15 residues. Per the germline V gene, CDR1 is MNHEY and CDR2 is SVGAGI. The ends were cut back, 7 bases at V and 2 bases at J, with 17 bases in the middle. The CDR3 is CASTPGGAGNYGYTF. DNA of the CDR3: TGTGCCAGCACCCCGGGGGGGGCGGGGAACTATGGCTACACCTTC.

This chain links TRBV5-1 with TRBJ2-5; D is ambiguous. The CDR3 length is 13 residues. The V gene's germline CDR1 is SGHRS and CDR2 YFSETQ. V gave up 0 bases and J gave up 4 bases, with 7 bases separating them. The CDR3 spells CASSLENSETQYF. The DNA for the CDR3 is TGCGCCAGCAGCTTGGAAAACTCAGAGACCCAGTACTTC.

The V call is TRBV11-2, the J call TRBJ2-1; D unresolved. Per the germline V gene, CDR1 is SGHAT and CDR2 is FQNNGV. CDR3 length: 11 amino acids. Trimming took 5 bases from V and 7 from J, leaving 6 bases between them. This CDR3 is CASSPRNEQFF. CDR3 in DNA: TGTGCCAGCAGCCCGAGGAATGAGCAGTTCTTC.

The chain couples TRBV7-2 to TRBJ2-1, with TRBD1 identical over 7 bases. The germline V gene has CDR1 SGHTA and CDR2 FQGNSA. Unmatched junction bases numbered 4, after V lost 5 bases and J lost 0 bases. The CDR3 length is 15 residues. The CDR3 sequence: CASSLRQGSYNEQFF. The CDR3 DNA follows: TGTGCCAGCAGCCTGCGACAGGGCTCCTACAATGAGCAGTTCTTC.

The chain joins TRBV5-1 to TRBJ1-1, with D unresolved. The CDR3 is 16 amino acids. CDR1 SGHRS and CDR2 YFSETQ come from the germline V gene. Trimming took off 0 bases at V and 1 base at J, with 13 bases between the two ends. The CDR3 loop reads CASSLGRRTSNTEAFF. In DNA, the CDR3 is TGCGCCAGCAGCTTGGGGAGGCGAACTTCGAACACTGAAGCTTTCTTT.

The chain combines TRBV6-5 with TRBJ1-1; perhaps TRBD1 as D (5 bases). The CDR3 loop spans 11 amino acids. Trimming cost V 7 bases and J 11 bases, with 14 bases left between them. Germline V CDR1 and CDR2: MNHEY, SVGAGI. The CDR3 region is CASTREGVAFF. The CDR3, as DNA: TGTGCCAGCACCCGAGAAGGGGTGGCTTTCTTT.

CDR3 sequence (DNA): TGTGCCAGCAGCCATGTGGAGGGGTATCCAGGCTACACCTTC. Its protein product is CASSHVEGYPGYTF. The chain couples TRBV14 to TRBJ1-2; tentative D call: TRBD1 (5 bases). Trimming shortened V by 3 bases and J by 8 bases, and 16 bases separated the two germline ends. Germline CDR1 reads SGHDN; CDR2 reads FVKESK. This CDR3 is 14 amino acids long. Full variable domain (remainder filled in from reference TRBV14 and TRBJ1-2): EAGVTQFPSHSVIEKGQTVTLRCDPISGHDNLYWYRRVMGKEIKFLLHFVKESKQDESGMPNNRFLAERTGGTYSTLKVQPAELEDSGVYFCASSHVEGYPGYTFGSGTRLTVV.

A note on this clone: Germline is not matched at one junction end, which may reflect a read error. The chain links TRBV20-1 to TRBJ2-7; D remains ambiguous. The CDR3 extends over 11 amino acids. The germline CDR1 and CDR2 sequences are DFQATT and SNEGSKA (reference sequence). The CDR3 is CSVRNQREQYF. CDR3 nucleotide sequence: TGCAGTGTTAGAAATCAGCGCGAGCAGTACTTC.

This clone was detected once. This rearrangement joins TRBV14 to TRBJ2-7; 7 bases line up with TRBD1. The V segment lost 2 bases and the J segment 1 base; nucleotides outside the gene matches: 2. Germline-derived CDR1 and CDR2 are SGHDN and FVKESK. The length of the CDR3 is 14 residues. The CDR3 spells CASSQLDRSYEQYF. In nucleotides, the CDR3 is TGTGCCAGCAGCCAATTGGACAGGTCCTACGAGCAGTACTTC.

Here the CDR3 DNA reads TGTGCCAGCAGCGGACAGGGGTCAAACACCGGGGAGCTGTTTTTT. Translation gives CASSGQGSNTGELFF. This sequence joins TRBV5-6 and TRBJ2-2, with 9 bases fitting TRBD1. CDR1 is SGHDT, CDR2 YYEEEE, per germline. The CDR3 consists of 15 residues. The ends lost 4 bases at V and 2 bases at J; junction bases unmatched: 3.

The V call is TRBV5-6, the J call TRBJ1-1; D call uncertain. With 0 bases removed from V and 3 bases from J, the gap between germline ends came to 6 bases. Per the germline V gene, CDR1 is SGHDT and CDR2 is YYEEEE. The CDR3 has 13 amino acids. In nucleotides, the CDR3 is TGTGCCAGCAGCTTGGACAGTTACACTGAAGCTTTCTTT. This sequence encodes CASSLDSYTEAFF.

The chain has TRBV7-7 and TRBJ1-1; the D gene is possibly TRBD1 (6 bases). CDR3 length equals 13 residues. Deletions cut 5 bases from V and 5 bases from J, with 12 bases between. The germline V gene encodes CDR1 SSHAT and CDR2 FNYEAQ (reference sequence). The DNA of the CDR3 is TGTGCCAGCAGCCAACTACAGGGAACTGAAGCTTTCTTT. This encodes CASSQLQGTEAFF.

The V call is TRBV4-1, the J call TRBJ2-1, with D possibly being TRBD1 (6 bases). CDR1 MGHRA and CDR2 YSYEKL come from the germline V gene. V lost 0 bases and J 6 bases, leaving 15 bases between the germline ends. The CDR3 runs 16 residues. CDR3 sequence: CASSQEAGAVFNEQFF. The DNA of the CDR3 is TGCGCCAGCAGCCAAGAGGCAGGGGCGGTTTTCAATGAGCAGTTCTTC.

The chain links TRBV5-1 to TRBJ2-6; a weak D match, TRBD2 (5 bases). Trimming removed 4 bases from V and 0 bases from J, with 5 bases in between. CDR1 is SGHRS, CDR2 YFSETQ, per germline. The CDR3 extends over 14 amino acids. The CDR3 loop is CASSAGSGANVLTF. DNA of the CDR3: TGCGCCAGCAGCGCGGGCTCTGGGGCCAACGTCCTGACTTTC.

This clone was found many times. CDR3 protein: CASSLPRGDTEAFF. CDR3 coding DNA: TGCGCCAGCAGCTTGCCCCGGGGGGACACTGAAGCTTTCTTT. The chain carries TRBV5-1 and TRBJ1-1; weak D call: TRBD1 (5 bases). Germline assignment: CDR1 SGHRS and CDR2 YFSETQ. V lost 1 base and J 3 bases, leaving 10 bases between the germline ends. There are 14 residues in the CDR3.

The chain employs TRBV6-5 and TRBJ2-7, with a weak D call TRBD2 (6 bases). Germline-derived CDR1 and CDR2 are MNHEY and SVGAGI. The V and J ends lost 0 bases and 0 bases respectively, with 9 bases between them. The CDR3 totals 15 residues. CDR3: CASSYSDGSSYEQYF. CDR3 bases: TGTGCCAGCAGTTACTCGGACGGGAGCTCCTACGAGCAGTACTTC.

The rearrangement joins TRBV6-6 to TRBJ2-2, with TRBD1 matching over 8 bases. Germline CDR1 reads MNHNY; CDR2 reads SVGAGI (reference sequence). The CDR3 length is 15 residues. V dropped 6 bases and J dropped 3; count of bases not matched to a gene: 6. CDR3 protein: CASSPGQGYTGELFF. The CDR3 coding sequence is TGTGCCAGCAGCCCCGGACAGGGTTACACCGGGGAGCTGTTTTTT.

Comment on this clone: Its ends do not fully match the called genes, so a read error is possible. The J gene is TRBJ1-6, the V gene TRBV5-1, with D hard to call. This CDR3 spans 17 amino acids. The germline CDR1 and CDR2 sequences are SGHRS and YFSETQ. CDR3: CASSLGNSSSYNSPLHF. The DNA of the CDR3 is TGCGCCAGCAGTTTGGGGAACAGTTCCTCCTATAATTCACCCCTCCACTTT.

The chain carries TRBV7-2 and TRBJ1-1, with D possibly TRBD1 on 6 matching bases. Germline values: CDR1 SGHTA, CDR2 FQGNSA. This CDR3 is built from 15 residues. V lost 4 bases and J 1 base, leaving 13 bases between the germline ends. The CDR3 region is CASSSPAGANTEAFF. CDR3 coding DNA: TGTGCCAGCAGCTCCCCGGCAGGGGCGAACACTGAAGCTTTCTTT. Based on the CDR3 plus reference TRBV7-2 and TRBJ1-1, the full variable domain is GAGVSQSPSNKVTEKGKDVELRCDPISGHTALYWYRQSLGQGLEFLIYFQGNSAPDKSGLPSDRFSAERTGGSVSTLTIQRTQQEDSAVYLCASSSPAGANTEAFFGQGTRLTVV.

The genes are TRBV6-4 and TRBJ2-1, with a tentative D call TRBD1 (5 bases). Trimming removed 2 bases from V and 5 bases from J, with 7 bases in between. Germline values: CDR1 MRHNA, CDR2 SNTAGT. The CDR3 consists of 13 residues. The CDR3 loop reads CASSDGANNEQFF. In DNA, the CDR3 is TGTGCCAGCAGTGACGGGGCGAACAATGAGCAGTTCTTC.